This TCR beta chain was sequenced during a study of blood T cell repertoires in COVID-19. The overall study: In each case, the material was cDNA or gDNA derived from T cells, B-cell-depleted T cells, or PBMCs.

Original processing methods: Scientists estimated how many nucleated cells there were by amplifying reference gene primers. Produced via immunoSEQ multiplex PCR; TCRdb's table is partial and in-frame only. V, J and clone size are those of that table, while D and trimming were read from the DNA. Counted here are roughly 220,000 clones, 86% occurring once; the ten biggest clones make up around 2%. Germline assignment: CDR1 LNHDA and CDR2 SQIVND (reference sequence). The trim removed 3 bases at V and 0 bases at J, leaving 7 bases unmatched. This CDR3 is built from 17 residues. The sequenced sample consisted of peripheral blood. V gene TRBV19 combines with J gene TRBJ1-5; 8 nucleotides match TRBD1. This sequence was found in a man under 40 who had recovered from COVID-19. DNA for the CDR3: TGTGCCAGTAGTATTGGACAGGGCCGTTATAGCAATCAGCCCCAGCATTTT. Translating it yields CASSIGQGRYSNQPQHF.